The 23 T cell receptor beta chains reported below all come from one sample, sequenced in a study of T cell responses to AZD1222 COVID-19 vaccine. The table came from immunoSEQ multiplex PCR; TCRdb's copy has only in-frame clones and leaves some out. Of roughly 150,000 clones in the sample, about 89% are singletons; the top ten hold under 1.5%. The sequencing used peripheral blood, collected 28 days after the second AZD1222 dose. The receptors shown here come from an adult who received the AZD1222 COVID-19 vaccine.

The CDR3, as DNA: TGTGCCAGCAAGTTGCGGGGGGGCACAGATACGCAGTATTTT. It specifies CASKLRGGTDTQYF. The rearrangement joins TRBV6-5 to TRBJ2-3; 8 positions agree with TRBD2. CDR3 length equals 14 residues. The trim removed 7 bases at V and 1 base at J, leaving 4 bases unmatched. Germline CDR1 MNHEY, CDR2 SVGAGI.

This chain uses TRBV6-1 with TRBJ1-2; no firm D call. Trimming stripped 3 bases from V and 1 base from J, with 12 bases between. This CDR3 spans 15 amino acids. Germline V gene sequence: CDR1 MNHNS, CDR2 SASEGT. The CDR3, as DNA: TGTGCCAGCAGTGATAGACCGCGGGATAACTATGGCTACACCTTC. This translates into CASSDRPRDNYGYTF.

The chain employs TRBV6-2 or TRBV6-3 and TRBJ2-7; no firm D call. There are 13 residues in the CDR3. CDR1 MNHEY and CDR2 SVGEGT come from the germline V gene. Deletions cut 0 bases from V and 7 bases from J, with 10 bases between. CDR3 bases: TGTGCCAGCAGTTACTCGAGGCCCCGGGAGCAGTACTTC. The encoded protein is CASSYSRPREQYF.

The chain combines TRBV10-3 with TRBJ1-5; D is ambiguous. Deletions cut 0 bases from V and 5 bases from J, with 17 bases between. Germline V lookup: CDR1 ENHRY, CDR2 SYGVKD. The CDR3 loop spans 17 amino acids. The CDR3 spells CAISESVAGMGYQPQHF. As DNA, the CDR3 is TGTGCCATCAGTGAGTCCGTAGCCGGGATGGGGTATCAGCCCCAGCATTTT.

This chain joins TRBV7-2 and TRBJ2-7; possible D gene TRBD1, 5 bases. Germline values: CDR1 SGHTA, CDR2 FQGNSA. Trimming left V 7 bases short and J 7 bases short, with 23 bases between. CDR3 length: 15 residues. The DNA of the CDR3 is TGTGCCAGCACCGCCTACCAGGGTGCCCCCGGGGAGCAGTACTTC. Translation: CASTAYQGAPGEQYF.

The chain is built from TRBV6-5 and TRBJ1-1, with a tentative D call TRBD1 (5 bases). The CDR3 length is 11 residues. Between the trimmed V and J ends, which lost 0 bases and 12 bases, there was a span of 8 bases. Germline V gene lookup returns CDR1 MNHEY and CDR2 SVGAGI. The CDR3 spells CASSYSRGTFF. The DNA of the CDR3 is TGTGCCAGCAGTTACTCGAGGGGTACTTTCTTT.

This chain uses TRBV25-1 with TRBJ1-2; 9 bases are shared with TRBD1. With 3 bases clipped from V and 7 bases from J, the junction kept 6 bases outside the gene matches. This CDR3 is 14 amino acids long. Germline lookup yields CDR1 MGHDK and CDR2 SYGVNS. The CDR3, as DNA: TGTGCCAGCAGTGACCGGGACAGGGTTTCTGGCTACACCTTC. Translation gives CASSDRDRVSGYTF.

This sequence joins TRBV2 and TRBJ1-2; TRBD1 matches 7 bases. The CDR3 totals 14 residues. Germline CDR1 is SNHLY and CDR2 is FYNNEI. J was trimmed by 8 bases and V by 10 bases; bases with no gene match: 16. As DNA, the CDR3 is TGTGCCACCCTGGGAGGGACAGACCCTTGGGGCTACACCTTC. Protein: CATLGGTDPWGYTF.

V is TRBV3-1 (or the pseudogene TRBV3-2) and J is TRBJ2-2; D gene unclear. V lost 1 base and J 5 bases, leaving 14 bases between the germline ends. Germline loops: CDR1 LGHDT, CDR2 YNNKEL (reference sequence). CDR3 length: 16 residues. The CDR3 sequence is CASSQVEAPRTGELFF. The CDR3, as DNA: TGTGCCAGCAGCCAAGTCGAGGCCCCGAGGACCGGGGAGCTGTTTTTT.

This sequence joins TRBV15 and TRBJ2-3, with D unresolved. V shed 2 bases and J shed 6 bases, with 6 bases lying between them. CDR3 length: 12 amino acids. Germline V lookup: CDR1 LNHNV, CDR2 YYDKDF (reference sequence). The CDR3 here is CATSRQVDTQYF. CDR3 DNA sequence: TGTGCCACCAGCAGACAGGTCGATACGCAGTATTTT.

J is TRBJ1-4 and V is TRBV3-1 (or the pseudogene TRBV3-2), with TRBD1 identical over 7 bases. The trim removed 3 bases at V and 8 bases at J, leaving 6 bases unmatched. The length of the CDR3 is 14 residues. In germline, CDR1 is LGHDT, CDR2 YNNKEL (reference sequence). The chain's CDR3 is CASSQGDSREKLFF. CDR3 coding DNA: TGTGCCAGCAGCCAGGGGGACAGTAGGGAAAAACTGTTTTTT.

The chain couples TRBV7-6 to TRBJ2-1; 8 bases match TRBD2. Germline-derived CDR1 and CDR2 are SGHVS and FNYEAQ. With V trimmed by 4 bases and J by 0 bases, 11 bases remained unmatched. The CDR3 is made up of 18 amino acids. The CDR3 DNA is TGTGCCAGCAGCTCAATCAGCGGGAGAACCCTCTCCTACAATGAGCAGTTCTTC. It codes for CASSSISGRTLSYNEQFF.

This rearrangement joins TRBV10-1 to TRBJ1-1, with D perhaps TRBD1 (5 bases). V was shortened by 5 bases and J by 1 base, with 11 bases between the two germline ends. This CDR3 region has 14 residues. The V gene's germline CDR1 is WNHNN and CDR2 SYGVQD (reference sequence). CDR3 nucleotides: TGCGCCAGCAGTAAGAGACAGACGAACACTGAAGCTTTCTTT. Amino acid sequence: CASSKRQTNTEAFF.

The gene calls are TRBV24-1 and TRBJ2-3; D may be TRBD1 (6 bases). Trimming cost V 7 bases and J 0 bases, with 7 bases left between them. The CDR3 has 13 amino acids. Germline loops: CDR1 KGHDR, CDR2 SFDVKD. CDR3 DNA: TGTGCCACCAGCGGACAGAGCACAGATACGCAGTATTTT. Protein product: CATSGQSTDTQYF.

The gene calls are TRBV10-3 and TRBJ2-3, with 8 bases aligning to TRBD2. The CDR3 spans 18 residues. V dropped 0 bases and J dropped 3; count of bases not matched to a gene: 11. In germline, CDR1 is ENHRY, CDR2 SYGVKD. The CDR3 DNA follows: TGTGCCATCAGTGAGTCTTTGGTCCGGCGGGAGGCAACAGATACGCAGTATTTT. Protein product: CAISESLVRREATDTQYF.

V gene TRBV19 combines with J gene TRBJ2-7; D unclear. Germline loops: CDR1 LNHDA, CDR2 SQIVND (reference sequence). With 0 bases removed from V and 1 base from J, the gap between germline ends came to 7 bases. The CDR3 sequence is 14 residues long. The CDR3 DNA reads TGTGCCAGTAGTATAGATGACCTTTCCTACGAGCAGTACTTC. It codes for CASSIDDLSYEQYF.

The J gene is TRBJ2-7, the V gene TRBV27, with 11 bases aligning to TRBD2. The germline V gene has CDR1 MNHEY and CDR2 SMNVEV (reference sequence). V lost 1 base, J lost 7 bases, and 6 bases stayed unmatched. This CDR3 is built from 15 residues. The CDR3, as DNA: TGTGCCAGCAGTTTATTGGCGGGACTAGCGGAGGAGCAGTACTTC. Translating gives CASSLLAGLAEEQYF.

V gene TRBV27 combines with J gene TRBJ2-7; a possible D gene is TRBD2 (6 bases). V was cut by 4 bases and J by 2 bases, with 15 bases left in between. The germline gives CDR1 MNHEY, CDR2 SMNVEV (reference sequence). There are 15 residues in the CDR3. The chain's CDR3 is CASSSRPEGTYEQYF. CDR3 in DNA: TGTGCCAGCAGTTCCCGCCCGGAGGGGACCTACGAGCAGTACTTC.

The chain has TRBV18 and TRBJ1-2; D ambiguous. V lost 1 base and J lost 6, with 9 bases in between. Germline loops: CDR1 KGHSH, CDR2 LQKENI. The CDR3 has 13 residues. CDR3 amino acids: CASSPLDLDGYTF. CDR3 nucleotide sequence: TGTGCCAGCTCACCACTGGATCTGGATGGCTACACCTTC.

The chain carries TRBV6-1 and TRBJ1-2; D is ambiguous. The CDR3 runs to 14 residues. Germline V gene sequence: CDR1 MNHNS, CDR2 SASEGT. V lost 2 bases and J lost 4, with 11 bases in between. The CDR3 reads CASSERQELYGYTF. DNA of the CDR3: TGTGCCAGCAGTGAACGGCAGGAACTCTATGGCTACACCTTC.

The V and J genes are TRBV7-3 and TRBJ2-7; 7 positions agree with TRBD1. The CDR3 covers 15 residues. The V segment lost 2 bases and the J segment 1 base; nucleotides outside the gene matches: 5. In germline, CDR1 is SGHTA, CDR2 FQGTGA. The CDR3 here is CASSLGPGQSYEQYF. CDR3 DNA sequence: TGTGCCAGCAGCTTAGGTCCGGGACAGTCCTACGAGCAGTACTTC.

This chain uses TRBV5-4 with TRBJ2-2, with 8 bases lining up with TRBD2. CDR3 size: 16 residues. V dropped 6 bases and J dropped 2; count of bases not matched to a gene: 9. Germline V lookup: CDR1 SGHNT, CDR2 YYREEE (reference sequence). The chain's CDR3 is CASTPGTRKNTGELFF. CDR3 DNA sequence: TGTGCCAGCACCCCCGGGACTAGAAAAAACACCGGGGAGCTGTTTTTT.

The chain couples TRBV3-1 (or the pseudogene TRBV3-2) to TRBJ2-7; 7 positions agree with TRBD2. Looked up from germline, CDR1 is LGHDT and CDR2 is YNNKEL (reference sequence). The V and J ends lost 10 bases and 2 bases, in that order; junction bases with no gene match: 2. This CDR3 region has 11 residues. CDR3 nucleotides: TGTGCCACCGCGGGGGCCTACGAGCAGTACTTC. Translation gives CATAGAYEQYF.